The 9 T cell receptor beta chains below all came from one sample that was sequenced in a study of vaccination effects on CD4 cells after COVID-19 (dated by TCRdb to between 2021 and 2022). The ViraFEST assay stimulated PBMC with viral peptide pools and then used TCR sequencing to identify antigen-specific CD4+ T cell clonotypes by expansion. After around 11 days of culture, CD4+ T cells were isolated with the EasySep CD4+ T cell isolation kit. None of the healthy vaccine recipients had a prior SARS-CoV-2 infection, which was confirmed by nucleocapsid antibody tests that came back negative both before and after vaccination. Their cognate antigens are unknown. The library was generated by the immunoSEQ multiplex PCR assay. This immuneACCESS table, as held by TCRdb, lists in-frame sequences with V and J called but not all clones. Of the missing ones, under half trace to an unresolved V gene in checked studies; the others have no known cause. The sample yields over 60,000 clones; about 72% were counted once. Together, the top ten hold about 3% of the sample.

Sequencing used CD4+ T cells from PBMCs cultured with HCoV-NL63 spike peptides, obtained before COVID-19 vaccination. This sample's cell subset or site label indicates: HCoV-NL63 spike overlapping peptide pool stimulation. The receptors come from a human donor who received a COVID-19 vaccine.

This clone was counted only a few times. The CDR3 is CASSWGGPTGETQYF. DNA for the CDR3: TGTGCCAGCAGCTGGGGGGGCCCGACGGGAGAGACCCAGTACTTC. The chain joins TRBV5-6 to TRBJ2-5; possibly TRBD2 for D (7 bases). CDR1 and CDR2 (germline): SGHDT, YYEEEE. This CDR3 contains 15 residues. V lost 3 bases and J lost 4, with 16 bases in between.

The chain carries TRBV6-4 and TRBJ2-3; D might be TRBD2 (6 bases). The CDR3 is 14 amino acids. Per the germline V gene, CDR1 is MRHNA and CDR2 is SNTAGT. V lost 10 bases and J 1 base, leaving 15 bases between the germline ends. CDR3 region: CATRRDSGTDTQYF. The CDR3 DNA follows: TGTGCCACACGCCGGGACTCTGGCACAGATACGCAGTATTTT.

The genes are TRBV30 and TRBJ2-1, with 10 nucleotides matching TRBD1. Germline loops: CDR1 GTSNPN, CDR2 SVGIG (reference sequence). The junction had 3 bases not matched to a gene; V was cut back by 3 bases and J by 4 bases. The CDR3 has 14 amino acids. The CDR3 DNA reads TGTGCCTGGAGGGGGACAGGGGCATACAATGAGCAGTTCTTC. It specifies CAWRGTGAYNEQFF. The entire variable domain, with the rest obtained from reference TRBV30 and TRBJ2-1, is as follows: SQTIHQWPATLVQPVGSPLSLECTVEGTSNPNLYWYRQAAGRGLQLLFYSVGIGQISSEVPQNLSASRPQDRQFILSSKKLLLSDSGFYLCAWRGTGAYNEQFFGPGTRLTVL.

This chain joins TRBV5-1 and TRBJ1-5; D gene ambiguous. V lost 0 bases to trimming and J lost 6 bases, with 10 bases between them. This CDR3 has 14 residues. Germline lookup yields CDR1 SGHRS and CDR2 YFSETQ. The CDR3 loop reads CASSLDSESQPQHF. DNA of the CDR3: TGCGCCAGCAGCTTGGACTCAGAGAGTCAGCCCCAGCATTTT.

The rearrangement uses TRBV5-6 and TRBJ1-6; D is possibly TRBD1 (5 bases). V was pared by 4 bases and J by 0 bases, with 11 bases between. This CDR3 is 16 amino acids long. Germline V gives CDR1 SGHDT, CDR2 YYEEEE. The CDR3 sequence is CASSLRGSSYNSPLHF. In DNA form, the CDR3 reads TGTGCCAGCAGCCTCCGGGGCAGCTCCTATAATTCACCCCTCCACTTT.

V is TRBV3-1 (or the pseudogene TRBV3-2) and J is TRBJ1-2; a weak D match, TRBD1 (5 bases). In germline, CDR1 is LGHDT, CDR2 YNNKEL (reference sequence). The V and J ends lost 4 bases and 0 bases respectively, with 12 bases between them. The CDR3 runs 15 residues. CDR3 region: CASSPQGRANYGYTF. DNA for the CDR3: TGTGCCAGCAGCCCCCAGGGAAGAGCTAACTATGGCTACACCTTC.

The V gene is TRBV5-1, the J gene TRBJ2-3; unclear D gene. V shed 0 bases and J shed 4 bases, with 6 bases lying between them. Germline CDR1 is SGHRS and CDR2 is YFSETQ. CDR3 length: 13 amino acids. The CDR3 here is CASSLAGADTQYF. The CDR3 DNA reads TGCGCCAGCAGCTTGGCCGGTGCAGATACGCAGTATTTT.

This sequence joins TRBV7-9 and TRBJ1-2, with 7 bases fitting TRBD1. Trimming at V came to 2 bases and at J to 8 bases, leaving 5 bases not matched to a gene. The CDR3 extends over 13 amino acids. The germline V gene encodes CDR1 SEHNR and CDR2 FQNEAQ (reference sequence). CDR3 nucleotide sequence: TGTGCCAGCAGCTTATCAGGGACAGTGGGCTACACCTTC. Translated, it gives CASSLSGTVGYTF. Based on the CDR3 plus reference TRBV7-9 and TRBJ1-2, the full variable domain is DTGVSQNPRHKITKRGQNVTFRCDPISEHNRLYWYRQTLGQGPEFLTYFQNEAQLEKSRLLSDRFSAERPKGSFSTLEIQRTEQGDSAMYLCASSLSGTVGYTFGSGTRLTVV.

The chain carries TRBV29-1 and TRBJ1-2, with 9 bases matching TRBD1. The V and J ends lost 7 bases and 4 bases, in that order; junction bases with no gene match: 7. The CDR3 is 13 amino acids. Germline V gene lookup returns CDR1 SQVTM and CDR2 ANQGSEA. The CDR3 spells CSAQGARGYGYTF. CDR3 coding DNA: TGCAGCGCACAGGGGGCTAGAGGCTATGGCTACACCTTC.